Listed here are 18 T cell receptor beta chains from one sample, sequenced in a study of blood T cell repertoires in COVID-19. TCRdb keeps only in-frame clones here, not all; method: immunoSEQ multiplex PCR. The sample lists approximately 160,000 clones, about 88% occurring once. The sample was peripheral blood. Source of these receptors: a man aged 55-75 years with COVID-19, enrolled during active disease.

This clone was seen just once. The chain couples TRBV6-5 to TRBJ2-3; D is uncertain. Germline CDR1 and CDR2: MNHEY and SVGAGI. There are 14 residues in the CDR3. The germline V and J ends were trimmed by 10 bases and 5 bases, with 19 bases remaining between them. CDR3 region: CATVVGQNQDTQYF. The DNA of the CDR3 is TGTGCCACCGTGGTGGGCCAGAATCAAGATACGCAGTATTTT.

This clone turned up a few times. This rearrangement joins TRBV6-2 or TRBV6-3 to TRBJ1-5; 7 bases are shared with TRBD1. The CDR3 contains 15 residues. V lost 5 bases and J lost 6; bases outside the gene matches: 10. Germline V gene data show CDR1 as MNHEY and CDR2 as SVGEGT. In DNA form, the CDR3 reads TGTGCCAGCAGTCCAGACCCGACAGGGTTTCAGCCCCAGCATTTT. Translation: CASSPDPTGFQPQHF.

The rearrangement joins TRBV19 to TRBJ2-6, with D unclear. V shed 8 bases and J shed 0 bases, with 14 bases lying between them. The CDR3 contains 16 residues. Germline CDR1 reads LNHDA; CDR2 reads SQIVND (reference sequence). The CDR3 spells CASSELINSGANVLTF. The CDR3, as DNA: TGTGCCAGTTCGGAGCTTATTAACTCTGGGGCCAACGTCCTGACTTTC.

This sequence joins TRBV18 and TRBJ1-1; D ambiguous. The ends were cut back, 3 bases at V and 3 bases at J, with 8 bases in the middle. There are 13 residues in the CDR3. Germline V gives CDR1 KGHSH, CDR2 LQKENI. CDR3 in amino acids: CASSPAVYTEAFF. CDR3 bases: TGTGCCAGCTCACCGGCGGTATACACTGAAGCTTTCTTT.

This chain joins TRBV18 and TRBJ1-5, with D perhaps TRBD1 (5 bases). V lost 2 bases to trimming and J lost 3 bases, with 11 bases between them. This CDR3 is 15 amino acids long. The germline V gene encodes CDR1 KGHSH and CDR2 LQKENI. The CDR3 DNA reads TGTGCCAGCTCACCAGGGGCGGGGACCAATCAGCCCCAGCATTTT. This codes for CASSPGAGTNQPQHF.

This sequence joins TRBV2 and TRBJ1-4; 7 bases align to TRBD1. The CDR3 consists of 15 residues. Germline V gene lookup returns CDR1 SNHLY and CDR2 FYNNEI. V lost 6 bases, J lost 3 bases, and 7 bases stayed unmatched. The CDR3 reads CASRLGTGANEKLFF. The CDR3 DNA reads TGTGCCAGCAGACTCGGAACAGGGGCTAATGAAAAACTGTTTTTT.

V is TRBV3-1 (or the pseudogene TRBV3-2) and J is TRBJ1-1; 8 positions agree with TRBD1. Germline V CDR1 and CDR2: LGHDT, YNNKEL (reference sequence). V lost 2 bases and J lost 4; bases outside the gene matches: 15. The CDR3 runs 18 residues. CDR3 region: CASSQLYRAGGDRTEAFF. The DNA of the CDR3 is TGTGCCAGCAGCCAATTATATAGGGCAGGGGGCGATCGCACTGAAGCTTTCTTT.

V and J are TRBV19 and TRBJ1-5; 7 bases align to TRBD1. The CDR3 extends over 14 amino acids. V was pared by 4 bases and J by 4 bases, with 4 bases of the junction left unmatched. Germline CDR1 reads LNHDA; CDR2 reads SQIVND (reference sequence). CDR3 DNA: TGTGCCAGTAGTACTGGACAGGTTAATCAGCCCCAGCATTTT. Its translation is CASSTGQVNQPQHF.

The V gene is TRBV5-1, the J gene TRBJ2-1, with 7 bases aligning to TRBD1. The CDR3 is 15 amino acids. Germline V CDR1 and CDR2: SGHRS, YFSETQ. Trimming removed 5 bases from V and 2 bases from J; junction bases left unmatched: 7. The CDR3 loop is CASSRGQATYNEQFF. CDR3 bases: TGCGCCAGCAGTAGAGGACAGGCCACCTACAATGAGCAGTTCTTC.

The sample holds a few counts of this clone. The chain combines TRBV24-1 with TRBJ1-1; no clear D. The length of the CDR3 is 13 residues. Trimming removed 5 bases from V and 9 bases from J, with 15 bases in between. Germline V gene sequence: CDR1 KGHDR, CDR2 SFDVKD. The CDR3: CATSAGSPPKAFF. In nucleotides, the CDR3 is TGTGCCACCAGTGCGGGGTCTCCCCCCAAAGCTTTCTTT.

V is TRBV7-2 and J is TRBJ1-1; no reliable D call. Deletions cut 2 bases from V and 1 base from J, with 8 bases between. Germline V gene lookup returns CDR1 SGHTA and CDR2 FQGNSA. This CDR3 has 14 residues. Here the CDR3 DNA reads TGTGCCAGCAGCTTATTAGCCGCGAACACTGAAGCTTTCTTT. Translation: CASSLLAANTEAFF. The full variable domain, in which reference TRBV7-2 and TRBJ1-1 provide the parts outside the CDR3, is GAGVSQSPSNKVTEKGKDVELRCDPISGHTALYWYRQSLGQGLEFLIYFQGNSAPDKSGLPSDRFSAERTGGSVSTLTIQRTQQEDSAVYLCASSLLAANTEAFFGQGTRLTVV.

The CDR3 DNA reads as TGTGCCAGCAGTGAGTCGAGGGAGAACTATGGCTACACCTTC. The encoded protein is CASSESRENYGYTF. V gene TRBV2 combines with J gene TRBJ1-2; D ambiguous. The CDR3 totals 14 residues. Germline CDR1 is SNHLY and CDR2 is FYNNEI. Between the trimmed V and J ends, which lost 3 bases and 2 bases, there was a span of 10 bases.

The J gene is TRBJ2-3, the V gene TRBV7-2, with D possibly TRBD1 on 5 matching bases. The V end was cut by 5 bases, the J end by 2 bases, with 14 bases between. From germline, CDR1 is SGHTA and CDR2 FQGNSA. The CDR3 sequence is 15 residues long. CDR3 coding DNA: TGTGCCAGCAGCACCCAGGGCTTTGCCACAGATACGCAGTATTTT. Translating it yields CASSTQGFATDTQYF.

CDR3 amino acids: CASSYSTSGAYNEQFF. The CDR3 DNA sequence: TGTGCCAGCAGTTACTCGACTAGCGGGGCCTACAATGAGCAGTTCTTC. The chain is built from TRBV6-5 and TRBJ2-1, with 11 bases that match TRBD2. The CDR3 totals 16 residues. J gave up 2 bases and V 0 bases, and 0 bases lay outside the gene matches. Germline CDR1 reads MNHEY; CDR2 reads SVGAGI.

V usage is TRBV7-9 and J usage is TRBJ1-5; 9 bases fit TRBD1. Germline CDR1 SEHNR, CDR2 FQNEAQ (reference sequence). This CDR3 is built from 17 residues. Trimming took 0 bases from V and 1 from J; bases not matched to a gene: 4. The DNA of the CDR3 is TGTGCCAGCAGCTTAGCCGGGACAGGGAGGAGCAATCAGCCCCAGCATTTT. Its translation: CASSLAGTGRSNQPQHF.

In DNA, the CDR3 is TGTGCCACCAGTGGACAGGTCAATCAGCCCCAGCATTTT. Its translation is CATSGQVNQPQHF. The chain couples TRBV24-1 to TRBJ1-5, with D possibly TRBD1 on 6 matching bases. Germline V gene sequence: CDR1 KGHDR, CDR2 SFDVKD. Trimming stripped 5 bases from V and 3 bases from J, with 7 bases between. The CDR3 covers 13 residues.

This chain uses TRBV15 with TRBJ2-7; 10 bases are shared with TRBD2. Germline V gene sequence: CDR1 LNHNV, CDR2 YYDKDF (reference sequence). Losses at the gene ends were 0 bases for V and 2 bases for J; bases not matched to a gene: 7. The CDR3 sequence is 17 residues long. The CDR3: CATSRERTSGTTYEQYF. The CDR3 DNA reads TGTGCCACCAGCAGAGAAAGAACTAGCGGGACCACCTACGAGCAGTACTTC. Supplemented by reference TRBV15 and TRBJ2-7, the full variable domain reads DAMVIQNPRYQVTQFGKPVTLSCSQTLNHNVMYWYQQKSSQAPKLLFHYYDKDFNNEADTPDNFQSRRPNTSFCFLDIRSPGLGDTAMYLCATSRERTSGTTYEQYFGPGTRLTVT.

J is TRBJ2-2 and V is TRBV5-1; a weak D match, TRBD1 (5 bases). The CDR3 extends over 14 amino acids. The V end was cut by 1 base, the J end by 5 bases, with 9 bases between. CDR1 SGHRS and CDR2 YFSETQ come from the germline V gene. CDR3 bases: TGCGCCAGCAGCTTGTTTCAGGGTACCGGGGAGCTGTTTTTT. This codes for CASSLFQGTGELFF.